This T cell receptor beta chain originates from a study of control samples from healthy donors and cancer patients. V gave up 4 bases and J gave up 4 bases, with 12 bases separating them. Germline V gene sequence: CDR1 MGHRA, CDR2 YSYEKL. The CDR3 loop spans 14 amino acids. The protocol was immunoSEQ multiplex PCR, while the TCRdb copy is restricted to in-frame clones and leaves out a portion. The sample includes about 40,000 clones, approximately 89% of them seen just once. Sequenced sample: PBMCs. This chain joins TRBV4-1 and TRBJ2-3, with D perhaps matching TRBD2 (7 bases). The receptor was isolated from a woman in her fifties or sixties with lung cancer. DNA of the CDR3: TGCGCCAGCAGCCGTACAGGGAGGGCAGATACGCAGTATTTT. Translated: CASSRTGRADTQYF.